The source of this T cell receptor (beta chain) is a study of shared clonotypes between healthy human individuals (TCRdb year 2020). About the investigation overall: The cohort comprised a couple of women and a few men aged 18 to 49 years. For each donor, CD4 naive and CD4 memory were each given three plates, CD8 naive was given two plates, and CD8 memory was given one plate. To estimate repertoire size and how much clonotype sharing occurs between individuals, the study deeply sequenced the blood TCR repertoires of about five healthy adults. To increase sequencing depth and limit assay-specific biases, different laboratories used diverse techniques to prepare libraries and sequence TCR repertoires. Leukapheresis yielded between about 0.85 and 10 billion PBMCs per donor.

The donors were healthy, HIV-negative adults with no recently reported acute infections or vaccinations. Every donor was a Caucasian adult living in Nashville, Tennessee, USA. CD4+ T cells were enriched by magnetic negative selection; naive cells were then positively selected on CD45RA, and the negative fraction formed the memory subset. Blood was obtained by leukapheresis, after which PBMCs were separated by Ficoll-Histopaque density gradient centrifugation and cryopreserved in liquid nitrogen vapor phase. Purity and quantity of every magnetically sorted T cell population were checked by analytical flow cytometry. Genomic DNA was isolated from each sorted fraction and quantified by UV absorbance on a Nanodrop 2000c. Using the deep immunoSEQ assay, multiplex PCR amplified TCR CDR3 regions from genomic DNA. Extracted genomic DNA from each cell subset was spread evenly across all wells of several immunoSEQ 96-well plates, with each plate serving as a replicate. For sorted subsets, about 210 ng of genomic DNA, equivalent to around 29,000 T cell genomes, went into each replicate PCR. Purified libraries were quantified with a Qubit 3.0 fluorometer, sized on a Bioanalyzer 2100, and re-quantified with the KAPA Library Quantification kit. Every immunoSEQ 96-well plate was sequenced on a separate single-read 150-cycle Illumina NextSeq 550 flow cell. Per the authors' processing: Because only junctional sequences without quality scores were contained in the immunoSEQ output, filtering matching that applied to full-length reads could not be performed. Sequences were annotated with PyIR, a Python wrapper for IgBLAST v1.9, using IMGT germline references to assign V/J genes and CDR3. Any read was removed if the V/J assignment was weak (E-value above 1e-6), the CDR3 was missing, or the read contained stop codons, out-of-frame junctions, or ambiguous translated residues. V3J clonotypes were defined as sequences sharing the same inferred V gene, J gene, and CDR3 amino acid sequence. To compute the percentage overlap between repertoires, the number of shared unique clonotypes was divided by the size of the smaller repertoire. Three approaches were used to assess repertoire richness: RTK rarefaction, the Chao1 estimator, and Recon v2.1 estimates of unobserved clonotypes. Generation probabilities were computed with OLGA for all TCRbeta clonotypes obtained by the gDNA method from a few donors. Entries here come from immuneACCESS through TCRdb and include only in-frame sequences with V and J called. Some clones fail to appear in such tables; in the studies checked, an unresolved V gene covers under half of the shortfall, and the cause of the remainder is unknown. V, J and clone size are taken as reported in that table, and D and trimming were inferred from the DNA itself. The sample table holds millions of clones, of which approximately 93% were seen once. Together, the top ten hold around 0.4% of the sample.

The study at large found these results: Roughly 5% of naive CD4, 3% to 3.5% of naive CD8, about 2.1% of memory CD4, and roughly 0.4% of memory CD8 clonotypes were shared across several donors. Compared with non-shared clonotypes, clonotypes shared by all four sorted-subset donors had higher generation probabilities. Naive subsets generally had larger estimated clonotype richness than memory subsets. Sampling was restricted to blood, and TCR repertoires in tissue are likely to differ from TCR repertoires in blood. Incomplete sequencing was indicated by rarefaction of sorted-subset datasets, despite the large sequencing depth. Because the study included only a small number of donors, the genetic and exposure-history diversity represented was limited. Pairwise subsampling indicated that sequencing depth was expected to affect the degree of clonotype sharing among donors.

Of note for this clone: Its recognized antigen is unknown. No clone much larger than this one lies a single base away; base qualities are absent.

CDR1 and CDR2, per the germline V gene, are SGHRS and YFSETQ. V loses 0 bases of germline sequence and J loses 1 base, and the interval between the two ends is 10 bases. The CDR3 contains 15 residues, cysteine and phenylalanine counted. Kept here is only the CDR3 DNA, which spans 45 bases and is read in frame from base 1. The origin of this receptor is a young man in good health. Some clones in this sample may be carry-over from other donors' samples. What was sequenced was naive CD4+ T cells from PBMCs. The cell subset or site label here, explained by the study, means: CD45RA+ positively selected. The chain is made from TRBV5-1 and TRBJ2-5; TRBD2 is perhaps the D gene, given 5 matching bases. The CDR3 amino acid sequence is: CASSLVPGSQETQYF. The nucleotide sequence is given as TGCGCCAGCAGCTTGGTTCCGGGATCCCAAGAGACCCAGTACTTC.